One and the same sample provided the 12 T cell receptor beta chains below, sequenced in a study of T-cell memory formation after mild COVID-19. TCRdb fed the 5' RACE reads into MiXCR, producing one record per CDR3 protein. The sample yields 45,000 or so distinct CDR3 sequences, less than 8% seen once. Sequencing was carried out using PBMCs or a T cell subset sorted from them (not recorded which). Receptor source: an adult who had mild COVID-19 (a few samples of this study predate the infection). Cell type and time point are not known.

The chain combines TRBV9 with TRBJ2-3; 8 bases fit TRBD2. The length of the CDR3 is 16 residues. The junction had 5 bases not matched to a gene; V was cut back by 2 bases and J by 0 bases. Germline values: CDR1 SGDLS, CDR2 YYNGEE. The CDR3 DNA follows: TGTGCCAGCAGCGTCTATAGCGGGGCCAGCACAGATACGCAGTATTTT. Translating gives CASSVYSGASTDTQYF.

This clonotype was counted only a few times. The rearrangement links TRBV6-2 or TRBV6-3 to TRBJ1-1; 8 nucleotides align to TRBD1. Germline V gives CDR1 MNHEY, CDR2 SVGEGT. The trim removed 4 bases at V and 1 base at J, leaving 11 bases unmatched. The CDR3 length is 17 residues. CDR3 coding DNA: TGTGCCAGCAGTTCACAAGCAGGGGGCAGGAGGAACACTGAAGCTTTCTTT. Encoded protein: CASSSQAGGRRNTEAFF.

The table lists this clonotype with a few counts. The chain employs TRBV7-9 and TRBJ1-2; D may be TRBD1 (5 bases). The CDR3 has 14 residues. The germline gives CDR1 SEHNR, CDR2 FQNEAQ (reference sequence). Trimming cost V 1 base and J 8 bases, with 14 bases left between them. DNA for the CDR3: TGTGCCAGCAGCTTAGGGGACGGATCTGGAGGCTACACCTTC. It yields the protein CASSLGDGSGGYTF.

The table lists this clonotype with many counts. The CDR3 sequence: CASSLLLAGGNNEQFF. The CDR3, as DNA: TGCGCCAGCAGCTTGCTCCTAGCGGGAGGCAACAATGAGCAGTTCTTC. The rearrangement joins TRBV5-1 to TRBJ2-1; the match to TRBD2 covers 11 bases. The germline V gene has CDR1 SGHRS and CDR2 YFSETQ. The J segment lost 5 bases and the V segment lost 1 base, leaving 5 bases of the junction unmatched. The CDR3 totals 16 residues.

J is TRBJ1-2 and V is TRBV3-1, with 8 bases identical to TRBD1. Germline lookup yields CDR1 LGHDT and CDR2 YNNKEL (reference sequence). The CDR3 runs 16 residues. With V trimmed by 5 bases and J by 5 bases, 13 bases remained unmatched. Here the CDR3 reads CASSSRPFDRGYGYTF. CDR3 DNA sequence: TGTGCCAGCAGCTCTCGACCCTTCGACAGGGGATATGGCTACACCTTC.

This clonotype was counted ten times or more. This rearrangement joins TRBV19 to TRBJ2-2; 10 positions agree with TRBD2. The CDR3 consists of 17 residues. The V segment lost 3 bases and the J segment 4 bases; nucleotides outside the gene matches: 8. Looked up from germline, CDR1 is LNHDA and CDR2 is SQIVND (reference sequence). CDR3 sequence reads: CASSILSAGGATGELFF. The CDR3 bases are TGTGCCAGTAGTATTCTCTCAGCGGGAGGGGCCACCGGGGAGCTGTTTTTT.

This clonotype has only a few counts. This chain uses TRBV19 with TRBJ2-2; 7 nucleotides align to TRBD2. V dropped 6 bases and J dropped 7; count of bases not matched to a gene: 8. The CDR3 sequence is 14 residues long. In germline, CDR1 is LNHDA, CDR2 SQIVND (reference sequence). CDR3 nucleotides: TGTGCCAGTAGACAAGCGGGAACCAGCGGGGAGCTGTTTTTT. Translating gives CASRQAGTSGELFF.

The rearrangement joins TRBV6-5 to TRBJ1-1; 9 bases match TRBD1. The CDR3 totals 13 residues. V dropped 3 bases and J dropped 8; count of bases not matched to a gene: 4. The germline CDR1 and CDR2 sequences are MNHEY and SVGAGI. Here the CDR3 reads CASSYDRGREAFF. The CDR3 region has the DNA TGTGCCAGCAGTTATGACAGGGGGAGAGAAGCTTTCTTT.

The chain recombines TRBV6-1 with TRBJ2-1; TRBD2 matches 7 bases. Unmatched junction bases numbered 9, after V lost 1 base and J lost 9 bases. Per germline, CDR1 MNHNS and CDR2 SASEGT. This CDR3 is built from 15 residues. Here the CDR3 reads CASSEVVVGGSEQFF. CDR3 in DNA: TGTGCCAGCAGTGAAGTTGTCGTCGGGGGGAGTGAGCAGTTCTTC.

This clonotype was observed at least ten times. The CDR3 spells CAISESQTNTEAFF. In nucleotides, the CDR3 is TGTGCCATCAGTGAGTCACAGACCAACACTGAAGCTTTCTTT. V and J are TRBV10-3 and TRBJ1-1; D unclear. This CDR3 comprises 14 residues. The germline CDR1 and CDR2 sequences are ENHRY and SYGVKD. Trimming stripped 0 bases from V and 2 bases from J, with 7 bases between.

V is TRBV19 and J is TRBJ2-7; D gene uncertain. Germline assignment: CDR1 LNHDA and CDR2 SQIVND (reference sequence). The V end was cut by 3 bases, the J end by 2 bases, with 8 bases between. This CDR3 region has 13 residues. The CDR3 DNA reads TGTGCCAGTAGTATCGGTCGGACCTACGAGCAGTACTTC. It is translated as CASSIGRTYEQYF.

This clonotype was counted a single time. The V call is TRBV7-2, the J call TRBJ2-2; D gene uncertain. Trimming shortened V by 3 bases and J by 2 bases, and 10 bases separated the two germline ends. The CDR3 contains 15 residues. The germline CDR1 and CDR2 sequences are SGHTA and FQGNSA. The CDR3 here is CASSFIQVNTGELFF. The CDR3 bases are TGTGCCAGCAGCTTTATCCAGGTCAACACCGGGGAGCTGTTTTTT.